The 7 T cell receptor beta chains given below trace back to one sample, sequenced in a study of metastatic and nonmetastatic thyroid tumors. From the PCR reads, TCRdb re-called clones with MiXCR. The sample consists of 40,000 or so clones, roughly 13% of them appearing once. Before thyroid surgery, none of the patients had received any treatment. The sequenced sample was blood. The receptors originated from a female donor with papillary thyroid cancer or a benign thyroid nodule (not recorded which). Some clones in this sample may be carry-over from other donors' samples.

This clone was counted many times. The same CDR3 can be traced to other DNA sequences in this sample. The rearrangement uses TRBV29-1 and TRBJ2-1; weak D call: TRBD1 (6 bases). V gave up 7 bases and J gave up 3 bases, with 10 bases separating them. CDR3 size: 12 residues. Germline lookup yields CDR1 SQVTM and CDR2 ANQGSEA. The chain's CDR3 is CSGDNRYNEQFF. The CDR3 region has the DNA TGCAGCGGGGACAACCGCTACAATGAGCAGTTCTTC.

This clone was seen at least ten times. In DNA, the CDR3 is TGCAGCGTTGGAGGGGGCGCGGGAGTCCGAGAGCAGTTCTTC. This sequence encodes CSVGGGAGVREQFF. The genes are TRBV29-1 and TRBJ2-1; D tentatively fits TRBD1 or TRBD2 (7 bases each). With 4 bases removed from V and 10 bases from J, the gap between germline ends came to 20 bases. Germline CDR1 SQVTM, CDR2 ANQGSEA. The CDR3 runs 14 residues.

This clone came up many times. The chain couples TRBV11-2 to TRBJ1-5, with unresolved D. The germline V gene has CDR1 SGHAT and CDR2 FQNNGV. The V end lost 6 bases, the J end lost 2 bases, and 5 bases lay between the germline ends. The CDR3 consists of 12 residues. This CDR3 is CASRPGNQPQHF. The CDR3 bases are TGTGCCAGCAGACCGGGCAATCAGCCCCAGCATTTT.

This clone was observed at least ten times. This chain connects TRBV28 to TRBJ2-1; 10 nucleotides agree with TRBD2. V was pared by 3 bases and J by 5 bases, with 7 bases of the junction left unmatched. The germline CDR1 and CDR2 sequences are MDHEN and SYDVKM. The CDR3 covers 16 residues. The DNA of the CDR3 is TGTGCCAGCAGTTTCGCCGGGACTAGCGTTGACAATGAGCAGTTCTTC. Its translation: CASSFAGTSVDNEQFF.

In its sample, this clone was seen many times. J is TRBJ2-4 and V is TRBV2, with D possibly being TRBD1 or TRBD2 (5 bases each). Germline V lookup: CDR1 SNHLY, CDR2 FYNNEI. The germline V and J ends were trimmed by 8 bases and 0 bases, with 17 bases remaining between them. The CDR3 spans 16 residues. CDR3 loop: CASPPSEGLAKNIQYF. As DNA, the CDR3 is TGTGCCAGCCCCCCCTCCGAGGGGTTAGCCAAAAACATTCAGTACTTC.

This clone was detected ten times or more. This chain uses TRBV7-8 with TRBJ1-2; weak D call: TRBD1 (5 bases). Germline V gene lookup returns CDR1 SGHVS and CDR2 FQNEAQ. Trimming removed 1 base from V and 3 bases from J, with 6 bases in between. The CDR3 is 13 residues long. The CDR3, as DNA: TGTGCCAGCAGCTTAGTAGGGGACTATGGCTACACCTTC. Encoded protein: CASSLVGDYGYTF.

In this sample, this clone turned up many times. The chain links TRBV24-1 to TRBJ2-7; weak D call: TRBD2 (7 bases). The germline CDR1 and CDR2 sequences are KGHDR and SFDVKD. V shed 5 bases and J shed 2 bases, with 15 bases lying between them. CDR3 size: 15 residues. As DNA, the CDR3 is TGTGCCACCAGTGCTGGGGGGGCAGGCCCCTACGAGCAGTACTTC. Protein sequence: CATSAGGAGPYEQYF.